This T cell receptor beta chain is drawn from a study of T cells in Graves' hyperthyroidism and ophthalmopathy (dated by TCRdb to the late 2010s). Regarding the study in general: To identify TCR V-J signatures that set the groups apart, the researchers used a discovery cohort of more than 95 patients, made up of 43 with Graves' ophthalmopathy and about 60 with stable Graves' hyperthyroidism. The 75 to 100 discovery patients were divided at random into training and test sets in a 7:3 ratio. After blood sampling, hyperthyroidism patients were treated with methimazole at a starting dose of 30 mg daily, and ophthalmopathy patients were treated with high-dose intravenous methylprednisolone. An independent validation cohort of under 20 hyperthyroidism patients and over 15 patients who later progressed to ophthalmopathy tested prospective prediction of ophthalmopathy. The paper reports TCR Vbeta CDR3 sequencing of approximately 140 peripheral blood samples: 40 to 45 ophthalmopathy, around 80 hyperthyroidism and 17 progressor patients. Thyroid tissue and blood T-cell repertoires from more than 5 Graves' hyperthyroidism patients were also compared in the study. Overall study outcomes, separate from this receptor: During validation, the model predicted progression to ophthalmopathy a median of around 6 months ahead of onset, with roughly 65% sensitivity and 72.22% specificity. A 13 V-J signature model separated ophthalmopathy from stable hyperthyroidism, with approximately 86% sensitivity and 81.08% specificity in cross-validation and 80%/75% in testing. Sample size was not statistically predetermined, and investigators were not blinded to group allocation. Most expanded thyroid clonotypes (frequency above 0.001) were also detected in blood, suggesting blood repertoires may reflect thyroid immune responses.

This clonotype showed up many times. The clone's antigen remains unknown. Base qualities are not at hand, and no much larger clone is one base apart. The TCR beta CDR3 regions were amplified from RNA transcripts. A first-round RT-PCR of the TCR CDR3 used the HTBI primer set with the Qiagen OneStep RT-PCR kit. The libraries were constructed in a second round of multiplex PCR and then size-selected and purified. Paired-end sequencing of the libraries was performed with 100 bp reads on an Illumina HiSeq2000. The original pipeline was this. Raw data were processed with SOAPnuke, discarding reads with adapters, uncalled bases, mean Phred below 15, or no exact constant-primer or identifier match. COPE v1.2.5 was used to merge the high-quality paired reads, and each unique nucleotide sequence was defined as a clonotype. MiTCR v1.1 was used to align clonotypes to the IMGT TRBV, TRBD and TRBJ reference segments. The analysis included only V-J combinations with a frequency above 0.0001, which together covered around 99% of the repertoires. A TCS score was defined as the ratio between F50 (clonal expansion) and ExV (chaos), using BLOSUM62-based TCRdist between CDR3 peptides within each V-J. Welch's t-statistics and random forest reduced roughly 530 V-J features to fewer than 15, which were used in a naive Bayes classifier (R e1071). The Morisita-Horn index was used to measure how similar the thyroid and blood repertoires were. TCRdb reanalyzed the raw reads on its own, using fastp at Q25 for trimming and MiXCR for clone calling, and kept in-frame beta chains. Rows are unified per CDR3 protein, each entry keeping the most common DNA and genes. In this record, the V and J calls reflect TCRdb's handling and not the investigators' own analysis. This sample lists 500,000 to 600,000 distinct CDR3 sequences; over 45% were detected once. The ten largest make up about two fifths of the sample.

Any patient with an uncontrolled infection, another autoimmune disease, pregnancy or lactation was excluded. Diagnoses relied on clinical symptoms, serum thyroxine and TRAb, thyroid ultrasound and orbital computed tomography. Trizol reagent was used to extract total RNA, and RNA quality was then checked on an Agilent 2100 Bioanalyzer. At the junction V is shortened by 7 bases and J by 4 bases, with 11 bases in between. The CDR3 goes from the cysteine to the phenylalanine over 13 residues. Here the CDR3 DNA is all that survives: 39 bases in frame from base 1. The germline V gene specifies SNHLY as CDR1 and FYNNEI as CDR2.

The chain couples TRBV2 to TRBJ1-5; the D gene is unclear. The sequence was collected from an adult woman with Graves' disease, either hyperthyroidism or ophthalmopathy (not recorded which). The sample taken for sequencing was peripheral blood or thyroid tissue (not recorded which). The CDR3 in this case is CASMAGGNQPQHF. DNA sequence: TGTGCCAGCATGGCGGGCGGGAATCAGCCCCAGCATTTT.